This TCR beta chain comes out of a study of blood T cell repertoires in COVID-19. Per the original methods: Nucleated cell counts were estimated from reference gene primer amplification. Data came from immunoSEQ multiplex PCR; TCRdb stores just in-frame clones and leaves some out. D and trimming come from the DNA, and the V and J calls and clone size come from that table. In the table there are just over 70,000 clones, 70% to 80% of which are singletons. The CDR3 is made up of 17 amino acids. Germline CDR1 LNHDA, CDR2 SQIVND (reference sequence). For this clone: Germline is not matched at one junction end, which may reflect a read error.

This clonotype originated in a woman in her seventies with acute or convalescent COVID-19. The chain employs TRBV19 and TRBJ1-2; D unclear. Sample: peripheral blood. CDR3 loop: CASSTALTDQAKYGYTF. In DNA, the CDR3 is TGTGCCAGTAGTACCGCCCTAACAGACCAGGCTAAGTATGGCTACACCTTC.